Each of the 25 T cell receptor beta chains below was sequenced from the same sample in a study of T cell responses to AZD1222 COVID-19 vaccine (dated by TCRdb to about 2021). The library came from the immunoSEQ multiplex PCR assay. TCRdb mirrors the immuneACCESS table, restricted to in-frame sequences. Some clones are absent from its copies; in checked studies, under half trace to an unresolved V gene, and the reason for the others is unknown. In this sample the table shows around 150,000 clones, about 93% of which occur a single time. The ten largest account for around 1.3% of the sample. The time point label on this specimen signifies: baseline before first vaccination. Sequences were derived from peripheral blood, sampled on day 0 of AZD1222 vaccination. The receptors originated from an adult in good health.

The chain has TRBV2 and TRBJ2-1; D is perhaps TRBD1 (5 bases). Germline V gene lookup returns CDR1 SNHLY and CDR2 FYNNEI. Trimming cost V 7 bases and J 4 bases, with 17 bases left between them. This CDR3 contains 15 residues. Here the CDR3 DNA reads TGTGCCAGCATCATCAGCAGGGCGGAGTACAATGAGCAGTTCTTC. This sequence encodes CASIISRAEYNEQFF. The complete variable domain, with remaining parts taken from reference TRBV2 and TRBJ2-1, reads EPEVTQTPSHQVTQMGQEVILRCVPISNHLYFYWYRQILGQKVEFLVSFYNNEISEKSEIFDDQFSVERPDGSNFTLKIRSTKLEDSAMYFCASIISRAEYNEQFFGPGTRLTVL.

DNA of the CDR3: TGTGCTTGCAGCTCTACAGGCTATGGCTACACCTTC. As protein: CACSSTGYGYTF. The V gene is TRBV3-1 (or the pseudogene TRBV3-2), the J gene TRBJ1-2; perhaps TRBD1 as D (5 bases). Per the germline V gene, CDR1 is LGHDT and CDR2 is YNNKEL (reference sequence). The length of the CDR3 is 12 residues.

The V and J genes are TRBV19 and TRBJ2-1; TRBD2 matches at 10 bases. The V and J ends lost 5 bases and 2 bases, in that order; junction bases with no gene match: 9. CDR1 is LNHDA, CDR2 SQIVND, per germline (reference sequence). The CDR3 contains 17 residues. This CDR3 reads CASSWGTSGVTYNEQFF. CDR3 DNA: TGTGCCAGTAGTTGGGGTACTAGCGGGGTAACCTACAATGAGCAGTTCTTC.

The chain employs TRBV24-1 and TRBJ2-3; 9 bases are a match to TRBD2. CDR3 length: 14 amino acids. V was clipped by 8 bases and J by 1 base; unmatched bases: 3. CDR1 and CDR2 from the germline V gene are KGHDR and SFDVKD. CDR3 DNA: TGTGCCACCAAACCTAGCGGGGGCACAGATACGCAGTATTTT. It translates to CATKPSGGTDTQYF.

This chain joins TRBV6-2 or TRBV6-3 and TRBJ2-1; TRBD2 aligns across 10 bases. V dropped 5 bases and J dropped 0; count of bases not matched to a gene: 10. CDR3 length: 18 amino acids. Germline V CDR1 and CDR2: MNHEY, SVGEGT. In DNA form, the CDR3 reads TGTGCCAGCAGTACCACGTGGGCTAGCGGGAGCTCCTACAATGAGCAGTTCTTC. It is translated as CASSTTWASGSSYNEQFF.

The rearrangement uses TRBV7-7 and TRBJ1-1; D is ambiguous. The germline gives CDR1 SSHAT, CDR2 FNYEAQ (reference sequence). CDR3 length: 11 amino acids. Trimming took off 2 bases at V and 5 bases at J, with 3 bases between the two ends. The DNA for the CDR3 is TGTGCCAGCAGCTTAAGAACTGAAGCTTTCTTT. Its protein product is CASSLRTEAFF.

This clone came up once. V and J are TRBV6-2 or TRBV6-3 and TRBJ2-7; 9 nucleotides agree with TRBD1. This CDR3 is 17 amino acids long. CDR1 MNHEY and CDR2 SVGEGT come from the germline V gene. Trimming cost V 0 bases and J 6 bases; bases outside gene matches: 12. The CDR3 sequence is CASSYSTQGARTREQYV. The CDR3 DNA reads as TGTGCCAGCAGTTACTCTACACAGGGGGCCCGTACCCGCGAGCAGTACGTC.

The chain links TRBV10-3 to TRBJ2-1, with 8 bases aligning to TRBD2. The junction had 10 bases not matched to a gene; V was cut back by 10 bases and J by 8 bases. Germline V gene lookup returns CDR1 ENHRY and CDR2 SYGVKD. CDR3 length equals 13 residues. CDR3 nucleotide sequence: TGTGCCACCAACCCTAGCGGGTGGGATGAGCAGTTCTTC. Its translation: CATNPSGWDEQFF.

The CDR3 region is CASSTTPNTEAFF. The CDR3 DNA follows: TGTGCCAGCAGTACCACACCGAACACTGAAGCTTTCTTT. The V call is TRBV6-5, the J call TRBJ1-1; D is ambiguous. Trimming removed 5 bases from V and 1 base from J, with 8 bases in between. The V gene's germline CDR1 is MNHEY and CDR2 SVGAGI. CDR3 length: 13 residues.

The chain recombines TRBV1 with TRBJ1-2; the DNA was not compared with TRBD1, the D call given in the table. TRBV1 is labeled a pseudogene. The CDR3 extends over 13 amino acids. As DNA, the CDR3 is TGCACCAGCAGCCAGGGACAGGGCGCGGGCTACACCTTC. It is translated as CTSSQGQGAGYTF.

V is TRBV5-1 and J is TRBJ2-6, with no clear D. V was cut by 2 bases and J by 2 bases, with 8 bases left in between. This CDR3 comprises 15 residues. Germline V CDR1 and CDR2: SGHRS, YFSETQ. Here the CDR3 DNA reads TGCGCCAGCAGCTTTCCGTTCCCTGGGGCCAACGTCCTGACTTTC. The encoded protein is CASSFPFPGANVLTF.

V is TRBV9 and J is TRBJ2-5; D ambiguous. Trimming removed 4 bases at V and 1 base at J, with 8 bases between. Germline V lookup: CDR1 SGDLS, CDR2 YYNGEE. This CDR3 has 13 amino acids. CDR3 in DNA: TGTGCCAGCAGCATGGGATTCCAAGAGACCCAGTACTTC. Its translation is CASSMGFQETQYF.

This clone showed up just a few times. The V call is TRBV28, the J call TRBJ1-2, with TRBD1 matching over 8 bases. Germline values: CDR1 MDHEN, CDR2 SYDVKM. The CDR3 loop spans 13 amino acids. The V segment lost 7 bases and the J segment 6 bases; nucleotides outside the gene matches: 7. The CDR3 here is CASTLIQGDGYTF. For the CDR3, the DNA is TGTGCCAGCACCCTCATACAGGGGGATGGCTACACCTTC.

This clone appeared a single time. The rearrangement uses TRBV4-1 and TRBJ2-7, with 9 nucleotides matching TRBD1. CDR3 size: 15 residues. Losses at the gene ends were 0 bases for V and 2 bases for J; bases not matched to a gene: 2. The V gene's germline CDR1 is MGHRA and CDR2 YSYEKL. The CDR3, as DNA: TGCGCCAGCAGCCAAGATTGGACAGGGGCCTACGAGCAGTACGTC. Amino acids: CASSQDWTGAYEQYV.

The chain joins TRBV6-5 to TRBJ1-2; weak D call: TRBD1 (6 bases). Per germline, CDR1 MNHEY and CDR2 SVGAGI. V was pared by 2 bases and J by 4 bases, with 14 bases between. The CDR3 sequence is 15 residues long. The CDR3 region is CASSYDLGRGYGYTF. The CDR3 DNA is TGTGCCAGCAGTTACGATCTAGGCAGGGGCTATGGCTACACCTTC.

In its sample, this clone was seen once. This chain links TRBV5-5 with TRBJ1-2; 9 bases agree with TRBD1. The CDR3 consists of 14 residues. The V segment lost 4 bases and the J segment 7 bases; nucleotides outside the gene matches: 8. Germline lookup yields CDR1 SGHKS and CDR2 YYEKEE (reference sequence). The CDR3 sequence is CASSQRDRAGGYTF. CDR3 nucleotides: TGTGCCAGCAGCCAAAGGGACAGGGCGGGTGGCTACACCTTC.

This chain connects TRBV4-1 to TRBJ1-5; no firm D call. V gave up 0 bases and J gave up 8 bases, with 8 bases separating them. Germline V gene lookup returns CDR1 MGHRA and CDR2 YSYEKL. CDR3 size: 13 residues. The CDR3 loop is CASSQDPREPQHF. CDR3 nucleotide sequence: TGCGCCAGCAGCCAAGATCCCCGCGAGCCCCAGCATTTT.

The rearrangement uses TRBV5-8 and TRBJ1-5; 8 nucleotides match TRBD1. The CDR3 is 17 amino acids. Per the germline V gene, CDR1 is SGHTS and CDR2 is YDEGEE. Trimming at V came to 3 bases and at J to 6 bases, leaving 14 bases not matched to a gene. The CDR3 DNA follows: TGTGCCAGCAGCTACAACCCCGGGACAGGCGTGCCTCAGCCCCAGCATTTT. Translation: CASSYNPGTGVPQPQHF.

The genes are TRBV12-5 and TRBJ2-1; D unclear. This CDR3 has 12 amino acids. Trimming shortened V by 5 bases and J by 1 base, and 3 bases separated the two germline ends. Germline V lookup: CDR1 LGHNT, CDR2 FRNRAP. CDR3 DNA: TGTGCTAGTGGTCAGTCCTACAATGAGCAGTTCTTC. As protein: CASGQSYNEQFF.

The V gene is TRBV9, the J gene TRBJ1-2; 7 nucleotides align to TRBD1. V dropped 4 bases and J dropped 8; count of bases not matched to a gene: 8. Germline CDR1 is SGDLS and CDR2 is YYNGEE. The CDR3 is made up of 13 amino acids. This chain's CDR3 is CASSTTGVRGYTF. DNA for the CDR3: TGTGCCAGCAGCACCACAGGGGTACGGGGCTACACCTTC.

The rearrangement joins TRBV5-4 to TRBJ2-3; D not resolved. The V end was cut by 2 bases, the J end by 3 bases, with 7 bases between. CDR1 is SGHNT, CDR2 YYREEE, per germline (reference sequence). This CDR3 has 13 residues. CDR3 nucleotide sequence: TGTGCCAGCAGCTTACAGATAACAGATACGCAGTATTTT. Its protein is CASSLQITDTQYF.

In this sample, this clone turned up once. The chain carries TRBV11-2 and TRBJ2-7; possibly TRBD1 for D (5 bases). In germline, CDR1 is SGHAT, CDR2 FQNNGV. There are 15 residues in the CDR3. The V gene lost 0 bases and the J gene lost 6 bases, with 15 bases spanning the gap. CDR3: CASSLEYGSRGEQYV. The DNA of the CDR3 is TGTGCCAGCAGCTTAGAATATGGGTCAAGGGGCGAGCAGTACGTC.

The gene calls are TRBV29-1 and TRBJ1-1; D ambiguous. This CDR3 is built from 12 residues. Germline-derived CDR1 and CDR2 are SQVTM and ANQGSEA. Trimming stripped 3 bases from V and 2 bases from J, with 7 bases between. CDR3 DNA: TGCAGCGTTGATCCTTCAAACACTGAAGCTTTCTTT. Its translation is CSVDPSNTEAFF.

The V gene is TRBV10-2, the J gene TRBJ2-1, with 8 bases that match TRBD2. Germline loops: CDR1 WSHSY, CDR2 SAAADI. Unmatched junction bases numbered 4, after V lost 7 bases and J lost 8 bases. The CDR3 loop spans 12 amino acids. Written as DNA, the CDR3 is TGCGCCAGCAATGGACTAGCCGATGAGCAGTTCTTC. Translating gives CASNGLADEQFF.

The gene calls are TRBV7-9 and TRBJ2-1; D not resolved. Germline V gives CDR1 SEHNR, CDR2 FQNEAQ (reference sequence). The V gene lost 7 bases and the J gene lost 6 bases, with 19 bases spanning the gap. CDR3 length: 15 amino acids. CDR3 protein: CASNDLRGPPNEQFF. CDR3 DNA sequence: TGTGCCAGCAACGACCTCCGAGGCCCCCCCAATGAGCAGTTCTTC.